Following are 25 T cell receptor beta chains from one sample sequenced in a study of shared T cell receptors in the human thymus. The protocol was immunoSEQ multiplex PCR, while the TCRdb copy is restricted to in-frame clones and leaves out a portion. This table has 450,000 to 650,000 clones, about four fifths appearing once. The same specimen was also included in a second study, on human thymus T cells.

The sequenced sample consisted of thymocytes. The receptors derive from a boy younger than two with a congenital heart defect.

The genes are TRBV14 and TRBJ2-6, with D perhaps TRBD2 (6 bases). The ends were cut back, 2 bases at V and 1 base at J, with 33 bases in the middle. CDR1 and CDR2 (germline): SGHDN, FVKESK. The CDR3 sequence is 24 residues long. CDR3 region: CASSQFLGSRATFRLGSGANVLTF. In DNA form, the CDR3 reads TGTGCCAGCAGCCAATTTCTCGGCTCTAGGGCCACTTTTAGACTAGGTTCTGGGGCCAACGTCCTGACTTTC.

The chain couples TRBV20-1 to TRBJ1-2, with 7 bases lining up with TRBD1. Trimming at V came to 7 bases and at J to 7 bases, leaving 6 bases not matched to a gene. CDR3 length: 11 amino acids. Germline loops: CDR1 DFQATT, CDR2 SNEGSKA (reference sequence). The CDR3 sequence is CSGVGGSGYTF. The DNA of the CDR3 is TGCAGTGGGGTAGGGGGCAGTGGCTACACCTTC.

This clone is a singleton in its sample. Within the sample, other DNA sequences also encode this same CDR3. V and J are TRBV6-1 and TRBJ1-1, with D unresolved. The CDR3 totals 14 residues. CDR1 MNHNS and CDR2 SASEGT come from the germline V gene. The ends were cut back, 2 bases at V and 0 bases at J, with 7 bases in the middle. The CDR3 region is CASSESGLNTEAFF. The DNA for the CDR3 is TGTGCCAGCAGTGAATCGGGTTTGAACACTGAAGCTTTCTTT.

V usage is TRBV30 and J usage is TRBJ2-1, with TRBD2 identical over 9 bases. This CDR3 contains 18 residues. V was pared by 0 bases and J by 3 bases, with 12 bases of the junction left unmatched. Per germline, CDR1 GTSNPN and CDR2 SVGIG (reference sequence). The CDR3: CAWSVLLASGEIYNEQFF. The CDR3 DNA reads TGTGCCTGGAGTGTACTATTGGCTAGCGGGGAGATCTACAATGAGCAGTTCTTC.

This clone was detected once. The chain has TRBV20-1 and TRBJ2-7, with D hard to call. Trimming stripped 5 bases from V and 0 bases from J, with 5 bases between. CDR3 length: 11 amino acids. Looked up from germline, CDR1 is DFQATT and CDR2 is SNEGSKA (reference sequence). DNA of the CDR3: TGCAGTGCTCGTAGCTCCTACGAGCAGTACTTC. It codes for CSARSSYEQYF.

This chain uses TRBV5-8 with TRBJ1-4; TRBD1 matches 7 bases. Germline-derived CDR1 and CDR2 are SGHTS and YDEGEE. The CDR3 sequence is 15 residues long. After removal of 6 bases from V and 5 bases from J, the junction contained 10 bases not matched to a gene. The CDR3 nucleotides are TGTGCCAGCACGCAATCGACAGGGCGCAATGAAAAACTGTTTTTT. The encoded protein is CASTQSTGRNEKLFF.

This sequence joins TRBV6-4 and TRBJ2-1, with D possibly matching TRBD1 (5 bases). The germline gives CDR1 MRHNA, CDR2 SNTAGT. Trimming took 3 bases from V and 2 from J, leaving 8 bases between them. The CDR3 runs 14 residues. CDR3 loop: CASSDLDTYNEQFF. The CDR3 DNA sequence: TGTGCCAGCAGTGATTTGGACACCTACAATGAGCAGTTCTTC.

J is TRBJ2-7 and V is TRBV6-5; 9 bases are shared with TRBD1. V lost 6 bases and J lost 5; bases outside the gene matches: 11. The CDR3 length is 15 residues. Germline V lookup: CDR1 MNHEY, CDR2 SVGAGI. The CDR3 loop is CASRSTGGLRNEQYF. CDR3 coding DNA: TGTGCCAGCAGGTCCACAGGGGGCCTTCGGAACGAGCAGTACTTC.

This clone appeared a few times. The chain joins TRBV5-1 to TRBJ1-1, with 10 positions matching TRBD1. The V gene end was trimmed by 5 bases and the J gene end by 4 bases; junction bases not matched to a gene: 11. The CDR3 covers 16 residues. Germline CDR1 and CDR2: SGHRS and YFSETQ. The CDR3 is CASRRDRGEVGTEAFF. In DNA, the CDR3 is TGCGCCAGCAGGAGGGACAGGGGAGAGGTCGGCACTGAAGCTTTCTTT.

This clone was seen a few times. The rearrangement uses TRBV28 and TRBJ2-7, with a weak D call TRBD2 (6 bases). CDR1 and CDR2 from the germline V gene are MDHEN and SYDVKM. Deletions cut 2 bases from V and 5 bases from J, with 13 bases between. The CDR3 runs to 14 residues. The CDR3 coding sequence is TGTGCCAGCAGTTTAAACGGGAGATCGGACGAGCAGTACTTC. Translated: CASSLNGRSDEQYF.

V usage is TRBV27 and J usage is TRBJ2-1; 8 nucleotides match TRBD2. Germline CDR1 and CDR2: MNHEY and SMNVEV (reference sequence). J gave up 7 bases and V 0 bases, and 8 bases lay outside the gene matches. The CDR3 loop spans 16 amino acids. The CDR3 sequence is CASSLSLSGRVNEQFF. CDR3 DNA: TGTGCCAGCAGTTTATCGCTGAGCGGGAGAGTAAATGAGCAGTTCTTC.

The rearrangement links TRBV5-1 to TRBJ2-3, with D unresolved. V shed 0 bases and J shed 6 bases, with 5 bases lying between them. The V gene's germline CDR1 is SGHRS and CDR2 YFSETQ. This CDR3 is 12 amino acids long. The CDR3 protein is CASSLVSDTQYF. As DNA, the CDR3 is TGCGCCAGCAGCTTGGTTTCGGATACGCAGTATTTT.

The rearrangement joins TRBV7-7 to TRBJ2-7; D perhaps matches TRBD1 (5 bases). Looked up from germline, CDR1 is SSHAT and CDR2 is FNYEAQ (reference sequence). The CDR3 has 14 residues. Trimming cost V 1 base and J 2 bases, with 9 bases left between them. This CDR3 is CASSLGQPPYEQYF. CDR3 coding DNA: TGTGCCAGCAGCTTAGGACAGCCTCCCTACGAGCAGTACTTC.

This sequence joins TRBV21-1 and TRBJ2-6; the table's TRBD1 call for D was not verified on the DNA. TRBV21-1 is classified as a pseudogene. The length of the CDR3 is 18 residues. The DNA for the CDR3 is TGTGCCAGCAGCAATTCTCCGGACAGGGCGAATGGGGCCAACGTCCTGACTTTC. It translates to CASSNSPDRANGANVLTF.

The rearrangement joins TRBV15 to TRBJ2-7; 10 bases agree with TRBD1. The V gene end was trimmed by 3 bases and the J gene end by 5 bases; junction bases not matched to a gene: 4. CDR3 size: 14 residues. Germline V CDR1 and CDR2: LNHNV, YYDKDF (reference sequence). CDR3 loop: CATSSGTGANEQYF. The DNA for the CDR3 is TGTGCCACCAGCAGCGGGACAGGGGCTAACGAGCAGTACTTC.

J is TRBJ1-1 and V is TRBV6-6; TRBD1 might be the D (6 bases). CDR3 size: 13 residues. V shed 5 bases and J shed 4 bases, with 11 bases lying between them. Germline CDR1 is MNHNY and CDR2 is SVGAGI (reference sequence). This CDR3 is CASSVGGGTEAFF. CDR3 nucleotide sequence: TGTGCCAGCAGTGTGGGAGGGGGCACTGAAGCTTTCTTT.

The genes are TRBV7-8 and TRBJ2-1, with a tentative D call TRBD2 (6 bases). Trimming shortened V by 5 bases and J by 9 bases, and 8 bases separated the two germline ends. This CDR3 spans 11 amino acids. The V gene's germline CDR1 is SGHVS and CDR2 FQNEAQ. The CDR3 sequence: CASSQEGEQFF. CDR3 bases: TGTGCCAGCAGCCAGGAGGGTGAGCAGTTCTTC.

This clone has a handful of counts. The chain combines TRBV28 with TRBJ2-7, with unresolved D. V was cut by 6 bases and J by 3 bases, with 12 bases left in between. Germline values: CDR1 MDHEN, CDR2 SYDVKM. The CDR3 has 13 amino acids. CDR3 in DNA: TGTGCCAGCAGCCGCACTAATGGCTACGAGCAGTACTTC. This translates into CASSRTNGYEQYF.

This clone was observed a few times. This sequence joins TRBV30 and TRBJ2-2, with 8 bases fitting TRBD2. The CDR3 has 14 residues. V was clipped by 7 bases and J by 0 bases; unmatched bases: 4. From germline, CDR1 is GTSNPN and CDR2 SVGIG (reference sequence). The CDR3 DNA is TGTGCCTCCGACGGGGGGGCGAACACCGGGGAGCTGTTTTTT. Its translation: CASDGGANTGELFF.

This clone was counted a single time. The rearrangement links TRBV9 to TRBJ2-1; 10 bases agree with TRBD2. The CDR3 is 13 amino acids. Germline CDR1 and CDR2: SGDLS and YYNGEE. J lost 12 bases, V lost 1 base, and 4 bases had no gene match. The CDR3 spells CASSVKREGGQFF. The CDR3 nucleotides are TGTGCCAGCAGCGTAAAGCGGGAGGGTGGGCAGTTCTTC. The whole variable domain, remainder taken from reference TRBV9 and TRBJ2-1, is DSGVTQTPKHLITATGQRVTLRCSPRSGDLSVYWYQQSLDQGLQFLIQYYNGEERAKGNILERFSAQQFPDLHSELNLSSLELGDSALYFCASSVKREGGQFFGPGTRLTVL.

J is TRBJ1-5 and V is TRBV6-5; weak D call: TRBD1 (5 bases). Germline assignment: CDR1 MNHEY and CDR2 SVGAGI. The CDR3 is 13 residues long. Trimming cost V 8 bases and J 3 bases, with 11 bases left between them. The CDR3 region is CASGGGLNQPQHF. For the CDR3, the DNA is TGTGCCAGCGGGGGGGGACTCAATCAGCCCCAGCATTTT.

A few counts support this clone. The genes are TRBV11-3 and TRBJ1-3, with 8 nucleotides matching TRBD1. Trimming took 5 bases from V and 4 from J; bases not matched to a gene: 7. The CDR3 has 15 residues. Per the germline V gene, CDR1 is SGHNT and CDR2 is YENEEA. The DNA for the CDR3 is TGTGCCAGCAGCCCCTCAGGGGGCCGAGGAAACACCATATATTTT. Translating it yields CASSPSGGRGNTIYF.

The rearrangement uses TRBV6-5 and TRBJ2-7; TRBD2 aligns across 7 bases. V shed 5 bases, J shed 0 bases, and the junction held 7 bases outside the gene matches. CDR1 is MNHEY and CDR2 is SVGAGI in the germline V gene. The CDR3 is 15 amino acids. Written as DNA, the CDR3 is TGTGCCAGCAGTCCACGCGGGGGTAGCTCCTACGAGCAGTACTTC. This codes for CASSPRGGSSYEQYF.

The V and J genes are TRBV5-5 and TRBJ2-1, with a possible D match to TRBD1 (6 bases). The germline CDR1 and CDR2 sequences are SGHKS and YYEKEE (reference sequence). V dropped 3 bases and J dropped 6 bases, with 7 bases sitting between them. The CDR3 is 12 residues long. CDR3 protein: CASSSQGNEQFF. In nucleotides, the CDR3 is TGTGCCAGCAGCTCACAGGGCAATGAGCAGTTCTTC.

The chain links TRBV30 to TRBJ2-4, with TRBD2 matching 7 bases. J gave up 3 bases and V 1 base, and 3 bases lay outside the gene matches. CDR1 is GTSNPN and CDR2 is SVGIG in the germline V gene (reference sequence). The CDR3 is made up of 14 amino acids. CDR3 nucleotides: TGTGCCTGGAGTGCGGGGAGGGGCAAAAACATTCAGTACTTC. It yields the protein CAWSAGRGKNIQYF.